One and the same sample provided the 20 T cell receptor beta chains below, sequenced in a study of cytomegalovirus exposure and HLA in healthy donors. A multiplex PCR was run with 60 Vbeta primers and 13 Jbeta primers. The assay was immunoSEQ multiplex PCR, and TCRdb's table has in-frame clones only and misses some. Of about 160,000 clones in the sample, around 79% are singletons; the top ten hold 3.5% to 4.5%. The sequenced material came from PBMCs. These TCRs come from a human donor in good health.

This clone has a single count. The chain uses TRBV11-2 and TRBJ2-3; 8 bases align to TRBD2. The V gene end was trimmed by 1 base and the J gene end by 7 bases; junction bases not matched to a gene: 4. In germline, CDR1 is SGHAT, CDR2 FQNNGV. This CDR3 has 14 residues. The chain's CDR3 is CASSLAGGVNTQYF. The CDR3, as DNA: TGTGCCAGCAGCTTAGCGGGGGGGGTTAATACGCAGTATTTT.

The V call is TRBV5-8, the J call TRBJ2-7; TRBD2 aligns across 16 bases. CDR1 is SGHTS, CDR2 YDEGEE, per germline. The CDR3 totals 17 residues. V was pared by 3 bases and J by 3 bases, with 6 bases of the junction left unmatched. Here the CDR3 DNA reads TGTGCCAGCAGCTCCGGGACTAGCGGGAGGGTAAACTACGAGCAGTACTTC. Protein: CASSSGTSGRVNYEQYF.

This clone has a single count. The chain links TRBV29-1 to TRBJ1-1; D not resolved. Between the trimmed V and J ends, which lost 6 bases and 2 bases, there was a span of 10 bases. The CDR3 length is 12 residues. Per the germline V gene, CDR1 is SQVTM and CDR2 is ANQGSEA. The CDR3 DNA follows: TGCAGCGTGGTCACAAGAAACACTGAAGCTTTCTTT. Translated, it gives CSVVTRNTEAFF. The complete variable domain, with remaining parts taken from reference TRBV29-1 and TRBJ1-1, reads SAVISQKPSRDICQRGTSLTIQCQVDSQVTMMFWYRQQPGQSLTLIATANQGSEATYESGFVIDKFPISRPNLTFSTLTVSNMSPEDSSIYLCSVVTRNTEAFFGQGTRLTVV.

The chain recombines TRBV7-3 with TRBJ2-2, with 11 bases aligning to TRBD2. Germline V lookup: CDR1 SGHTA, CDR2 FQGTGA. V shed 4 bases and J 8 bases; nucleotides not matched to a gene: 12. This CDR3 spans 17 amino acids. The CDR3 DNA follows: TGTGCCAGCAGCTCTCCGATAGCGGGAGGGCCGTCGGGGGAGCTGTTTTTT. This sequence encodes CASSSPIAGGPSGELFF.

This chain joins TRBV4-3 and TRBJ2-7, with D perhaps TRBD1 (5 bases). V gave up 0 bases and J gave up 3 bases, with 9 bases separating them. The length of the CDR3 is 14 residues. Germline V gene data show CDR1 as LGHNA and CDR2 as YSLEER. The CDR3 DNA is TGCGCCAGCAGCCAAGATCAGGGCCTCTACGAGCAGTACTTC. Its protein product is CASSQDQGLYEQYF.

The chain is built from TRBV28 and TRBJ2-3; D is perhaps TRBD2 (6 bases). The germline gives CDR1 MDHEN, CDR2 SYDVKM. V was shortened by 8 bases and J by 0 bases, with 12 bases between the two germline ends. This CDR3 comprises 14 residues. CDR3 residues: CASARSGSTDTQYF. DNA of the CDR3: TGTGCCAGCGCCAGGAGCGGGAGCACAGATACGCAGTATTTT.

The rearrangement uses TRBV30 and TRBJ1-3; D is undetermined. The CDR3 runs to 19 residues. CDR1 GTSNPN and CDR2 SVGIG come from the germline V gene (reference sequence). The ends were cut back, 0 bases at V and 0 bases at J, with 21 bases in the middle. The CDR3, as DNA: TGTGCCTGGAGTGTACTATGGAGAAAGGTCGACTTCTCTGGAAACACCATATATTTT. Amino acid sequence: CAWSVLWRKVDFSGNTIYF.

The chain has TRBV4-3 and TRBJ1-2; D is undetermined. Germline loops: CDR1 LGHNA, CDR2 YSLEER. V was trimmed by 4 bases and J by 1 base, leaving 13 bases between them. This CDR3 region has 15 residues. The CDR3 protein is CASSPVLGSNYGYTF. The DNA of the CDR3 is TGCGCCAGCAGCCCTGTGCTAGGGAGTAACTATGGCTACACCTTC.

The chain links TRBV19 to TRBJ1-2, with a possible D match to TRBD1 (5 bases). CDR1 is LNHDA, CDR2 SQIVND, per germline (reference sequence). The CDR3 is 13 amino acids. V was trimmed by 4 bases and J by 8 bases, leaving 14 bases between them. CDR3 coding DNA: TGTGCCAGTAGTAGGGGCAGGGCGTACGGCTACACCTTC. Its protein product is CASSRGRAYGYTF.

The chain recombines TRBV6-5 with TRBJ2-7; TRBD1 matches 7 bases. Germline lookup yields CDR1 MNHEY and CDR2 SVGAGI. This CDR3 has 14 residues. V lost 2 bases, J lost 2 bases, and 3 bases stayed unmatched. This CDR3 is CASSYNRGTYEQYF. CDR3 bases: TGTGCCAGCAGTTACAACAGGGGTACCTACGAGCAGTACTTC.

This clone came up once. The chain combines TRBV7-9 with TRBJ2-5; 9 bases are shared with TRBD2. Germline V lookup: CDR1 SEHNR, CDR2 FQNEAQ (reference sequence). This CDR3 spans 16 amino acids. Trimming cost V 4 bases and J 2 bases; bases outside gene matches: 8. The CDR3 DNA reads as TGTGCCAGCAGCTCGTCTAGCGGGGCGAGACAAGAGACCCAGTACTTC. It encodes CASSSSSGARQETQYF.

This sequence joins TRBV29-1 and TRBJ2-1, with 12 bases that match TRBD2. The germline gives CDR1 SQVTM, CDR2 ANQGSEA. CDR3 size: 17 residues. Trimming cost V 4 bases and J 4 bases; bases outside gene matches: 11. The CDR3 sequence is CSVGSASGGALYNEQFF. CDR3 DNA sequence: TGCAGCGTTGGGTCGGCTAGCGGGGGGGCCTTGTACAATGAGCAGTTCTTC.

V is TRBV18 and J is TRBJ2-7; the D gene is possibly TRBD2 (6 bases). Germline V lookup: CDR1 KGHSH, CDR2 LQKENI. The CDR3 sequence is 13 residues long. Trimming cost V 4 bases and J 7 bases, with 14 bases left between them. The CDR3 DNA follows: TGTGCCAGCTCACTCGGGACTGGGGAGGAGCAGTACTTC. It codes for CASSLGTGEEQYF.

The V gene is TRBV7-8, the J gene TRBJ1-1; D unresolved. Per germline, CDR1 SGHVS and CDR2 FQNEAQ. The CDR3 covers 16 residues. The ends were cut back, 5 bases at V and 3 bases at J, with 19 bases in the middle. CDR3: CASSLPRTRRYTEAFF. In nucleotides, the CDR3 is TGTGCCAGCAGCCTGCCCAGAACCCGGAGGTACACTGAAGCTTTCTTT.

The CDR3 here is CASKNGGYTEAFF. Here the CDR3 DNA reads TGTGCCAGCAAGAATGGGGGGTACACTGAAGCTTTCTTT. The chain has TRBV28 and TRBJ1-1; a weak D match, TRBD1 (5 bases). V gave up 7 bases and J gave up 3 bases, with 12 bases separating them. CDR3 length: 13 residues. CDR1 and CDR2 from the germline V gene are MDHEN and SYDVKM. Complete variable domain (other parts from reference TRBV28 and TRBJ1-1): DVKVTQSSRYLVKRTGEKVFLECVQDMDHENMFWYRQDPGLGLRLIYFSYDVKMKEKGDIPEGYSVSREKKERFSLILESASTNQTSMYLCASKNGGYTEAFFGQGTRLTVV.

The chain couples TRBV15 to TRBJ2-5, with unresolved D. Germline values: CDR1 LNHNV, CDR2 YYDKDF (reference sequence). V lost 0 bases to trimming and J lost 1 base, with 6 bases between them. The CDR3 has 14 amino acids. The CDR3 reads CATSRERAQETQYF. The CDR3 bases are TGTGCCACCAGCAGAGAAAGAGCCCAAGAGACCCAGTACTTC.

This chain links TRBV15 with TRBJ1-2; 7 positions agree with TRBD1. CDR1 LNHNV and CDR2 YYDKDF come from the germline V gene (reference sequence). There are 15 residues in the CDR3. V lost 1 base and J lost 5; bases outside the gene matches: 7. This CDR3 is CATSRGGDRVYGYTF. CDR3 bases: TGTGCCACCAGCAGAGGGGGAGACAGGGTTTATGGCTACACCTTC.

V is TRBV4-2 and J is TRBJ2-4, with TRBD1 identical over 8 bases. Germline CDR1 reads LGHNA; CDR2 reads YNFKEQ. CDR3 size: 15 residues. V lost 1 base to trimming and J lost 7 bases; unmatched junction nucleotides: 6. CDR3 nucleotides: TGTGCCAGCAGCCAAGGCCAGGGGGCATGGAACATTCAGTACTTC. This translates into CASSQGQGAWNIQYF.

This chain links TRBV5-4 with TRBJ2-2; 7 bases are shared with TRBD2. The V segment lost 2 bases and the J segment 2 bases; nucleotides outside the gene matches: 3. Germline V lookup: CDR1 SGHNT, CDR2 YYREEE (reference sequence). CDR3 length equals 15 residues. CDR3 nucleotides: TGTGCCAGCAGCTTAGGGAGGGTAAACACCGGGGAGCTGTTTTTT. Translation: CASSLGRVNTGELFF.

Written as DNA, the CDR3 is TGCGCCAGCAGTCAGGACAGCAACTATGGCTACACCTTC. Protein product: CASSQDSNYGYTF. The chain employs TRBV5-1 and TRBJ1-2, with a tentative D call TRBD1 (6 bases). V shed 5 bases and J shed 2 bases, with 10 bases lying between them. CDR3 size: 13 residues. The germline V gene has CDR1 SGHRS and CDR2 YFSETQ.